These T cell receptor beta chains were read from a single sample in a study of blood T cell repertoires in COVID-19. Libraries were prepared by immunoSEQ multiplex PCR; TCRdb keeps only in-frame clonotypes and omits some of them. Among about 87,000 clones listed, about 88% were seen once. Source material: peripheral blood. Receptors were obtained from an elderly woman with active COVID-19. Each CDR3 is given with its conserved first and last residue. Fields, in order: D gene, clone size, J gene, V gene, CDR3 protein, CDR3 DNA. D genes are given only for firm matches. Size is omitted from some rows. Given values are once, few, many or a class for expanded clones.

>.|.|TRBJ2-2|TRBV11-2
CASSEAGELFF
TGTGCCAGCAGCGAGGCCGGGGAGCTGTTTTTT
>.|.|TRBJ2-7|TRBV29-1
CSVTTGRYEQYF
TGCAGCGTTACAACAGGGCGCTACGAGCAGTACTTC
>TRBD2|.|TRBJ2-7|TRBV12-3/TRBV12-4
CASSLGTTYEQYF
TGTGCCAGCAGTCTCGGGACTACATACGAGCAGTACTTC
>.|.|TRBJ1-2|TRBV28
CASSLWGGGGYTF
TGTGCCAGCAGTTTATGGGGGGGAGGCGGCTACACCTTC
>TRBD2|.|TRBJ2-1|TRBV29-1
CSVVGRREGLNYNEQFF
TGCAGCGTTGTCGGGAGGCGGGAGGGCCTAAACTACAATGAGCAGTTCTTC
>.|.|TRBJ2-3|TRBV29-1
CSVDGIRGGGSTDTQYF
TGCAGCGTTGACGGGATAAGGGGAGGGGGAAGCACAGATACGCAGTATTTT
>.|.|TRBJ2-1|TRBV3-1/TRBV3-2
CASSPSEADNEQFF
TGTGCCAGCAGCCCATCGGAAGCGGACAATGAGCAGTTCTTC
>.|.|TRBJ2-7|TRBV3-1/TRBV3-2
CASIGGACSYEQYF
TGTGCCTCGATAGGGGGGGCTTGCTCCTACGAGCAGTACTTC
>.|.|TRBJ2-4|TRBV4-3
CASSQEFGQLAKNIQYF
TGCGCCAGCAGCCAAGAGTTTGGGCAACTAGCCAAAAACATTCAGTACTTC
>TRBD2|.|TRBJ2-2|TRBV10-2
CASSEFVAGAGELFF
TGCGCCAGCAGTGAGTTCGTAGCGGGTGCAGGGGAGCTGTTTTTT
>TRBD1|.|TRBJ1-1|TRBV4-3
CASSRLTVQGATEAFF
TGCGCCAGCAGCCGGTTGACGGTACAGGGGGCTACTGAAGCTTTCTTT
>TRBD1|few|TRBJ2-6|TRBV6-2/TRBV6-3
CASSYWGQEDSGANVLTF
TGTGCCAGCAGTTACTGGGGACAGGAAGACTCTGGGGCCAACGTCCTGACTTTC
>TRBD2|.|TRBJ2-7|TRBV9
CASSPGGSSYEQYF
TGTGCCAGCAGCCCAGGCGGGAGTTCCTACGAGCAGTACTTC
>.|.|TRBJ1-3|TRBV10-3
CAISRAGLSGNTIYF
TGTGCCATCAGCCGGGCAGGACTCTCTGGAAACACCATATATTTT
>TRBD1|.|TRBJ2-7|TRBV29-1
CSVWTGVEQYF
TGCAGCGTTTGGACAGGGGTCGAGCAGTACTTC
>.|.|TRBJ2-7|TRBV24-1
CATSNRDIDEQYF
TGTGCCACCAGCAACCGGGACATTGACGAGCAGTACTTC
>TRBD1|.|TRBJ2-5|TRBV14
CASSPGQGQETQYF
TGTGCCAGCAGCCCGGGACAGGGGCAAGAGACCCAGTACTTC
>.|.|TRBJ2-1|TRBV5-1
CASRYSGTSSYNEQFF
TGCGCCAGCAGGTATAGCGGAACGAGCTCCTACAATGAGCAGTTCTTC
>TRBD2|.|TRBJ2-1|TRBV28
CASSSPSGTDEQFF
TGTGCCAGCAGTTCGCCTAGCGGGACCGATGAGCAGTTCTTC
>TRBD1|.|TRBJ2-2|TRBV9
CASSPRQGNTGELFF
TGTGCCAGCAGCCCCAGACAGGGGAACACCGGGGAGCTGTTTTTT
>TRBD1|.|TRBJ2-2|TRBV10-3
CAISPGQGFTGELFF
TGTGCCATCAGCCCCGGACAGGGTTTCACCGGGGAGCTGTTTTTT
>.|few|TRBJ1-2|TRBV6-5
CASSARGGDGYTF
TGTGCCAGCAGCGCACGAGGAGGGGATGGCTACACCTTC
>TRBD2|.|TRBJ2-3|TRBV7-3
CASSWGLGGTDTQYF
TGTGCCAGCAGCTGGGGACTAGGGGGCACAGATACGCAGTATTTT
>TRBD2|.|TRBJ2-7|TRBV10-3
CAISGGLTEQYF
TGTGCCATCAGTGGGGGACTAACAGAGCAGTACTTC
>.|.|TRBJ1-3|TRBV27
CASSLSGEGNTIYF
TGTGCCAGCAGTTTATCCGGGGAAGGAAACACCATATATTTT
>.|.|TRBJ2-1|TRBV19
CASSIADPRDEQFF
TGTGCCAGTAGTATAGCCGACCCCCGGGATGAGCAGTTCTTC
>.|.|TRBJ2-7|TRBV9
CASSAWEASYEQYF
TGTGCCAGCAGCGCCTGGGAGGCCTCCTACGAGCAGTACTTC
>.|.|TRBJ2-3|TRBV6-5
CASSSGQHTDTQYF
TGTGCCAGCAGTTCAGGGCAGCACACAGATACGCAGTATTTT
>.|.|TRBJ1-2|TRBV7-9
CASSAEHGYTF
TGTGCCAGCAGCGCTGAGCACGGCTACACCTTC
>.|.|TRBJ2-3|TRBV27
CASSEPIDTTGSDTQYF
TGTGCCAGCAGCGAACCCATTGACACCACTGGGTCGGATACGCAGTATTTT
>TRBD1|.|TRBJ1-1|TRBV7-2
CASSLDRGAEAFF
TGTGCCAGCAGCCTGGACAGGGGCGCTGAAGCTTTCTTT
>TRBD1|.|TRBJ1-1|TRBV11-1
CASSPAPRQGNTEAFF
TGTGCCAGCAGCCCAGCTCCCAGACAGGGTAACACTGAAGCTTTCTTT
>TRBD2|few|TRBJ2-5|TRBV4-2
CASSQELAGGPNKETQYF
TGTGCCAGCAGCCAAGAACTAGCGGGAGGCCCAAATAAAGAGACCCAGTACTTC
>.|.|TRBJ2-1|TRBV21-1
CASSTTGGNEQFF
TGTGCCAGCAGCACGACAGGGGGCAATGAGCAGTTCTTC
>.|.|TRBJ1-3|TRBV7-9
CASQSHSGNTIYF
TGTGCCAGCCAGTCACACTCTGGAAACACCATATATTTT